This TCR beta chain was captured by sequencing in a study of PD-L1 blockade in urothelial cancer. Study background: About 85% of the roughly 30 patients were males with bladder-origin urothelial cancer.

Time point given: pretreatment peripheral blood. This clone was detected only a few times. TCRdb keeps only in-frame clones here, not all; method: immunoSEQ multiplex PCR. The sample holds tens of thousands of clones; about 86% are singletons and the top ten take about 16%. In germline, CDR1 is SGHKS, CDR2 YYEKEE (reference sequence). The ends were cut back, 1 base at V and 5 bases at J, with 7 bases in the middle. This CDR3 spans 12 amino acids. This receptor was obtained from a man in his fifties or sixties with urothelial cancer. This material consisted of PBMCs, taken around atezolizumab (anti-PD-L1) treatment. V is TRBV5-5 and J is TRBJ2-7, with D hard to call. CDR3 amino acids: CASSLSVHEQYF. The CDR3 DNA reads TGTGCCAGCAGCTTGAGCGTTCACGAGCAGTACTTC.